This T cell receptor beta chain was profiled in a study of Graves' ophthalmopathy and Graves' hyperthyroidism. Physicians reached a diagnosis by relying on clinical symptoms, serum thyroxine, TRAb, thyroid ultrasound and orbital computed tomography. The authors amplified TCR beta CDR3 regions from RNA transcripts. HTBI-primed first-round RT-PCR preceded second-round multiplex PCR. TCRdb re-called the multiplex PCR reads through MiXCR, storing one row per CDR3 protein. The sample carries 40,000 to 50,000 distinct CDR3 sequences, about 50% recorded once. The TCR comes from an adult man with Graves' ophthalmopathy. The sample consisted of peripheral blood.

CDR3 residues: CASSYGQANTIYF. Here the CDR3 DNA reads TGTGCCAGCAGTTATGGACAGGCGAACACCATATATTTT. The rearrangement links TRBV6-1 to TRBJ1-3; 7 nucleotides agree with TRBD1. Trimming cost V 5 bases and J 7 bases; bases outside gene matches: 5. The CDR3 sequence is 13 residues long. The germline V gene encodes CDR1 MNHNS and CDR2 SASEGT.